This TCR beta chain is from a study of T cells in Graves' hyperthyroidism and ophthalmopathy (dated by TCRdb to the late 2010s). At the level of the whole study: Peripheral blood samples were taken at initial diagnosis, before any treatment was given. TCR V-J signatures able to tell the groups apart were searched for in a discovery cohort of some 97 patients, of whom over 40 had Graves' ophthalmopathy and 57 had stable Graves' hyperthyroidism. The study also compared thyroid tissue and blood T-cell repertoires from over 5 Graves' hyperthyroidism patients. The 100 discovery patients were randomly split 7:3 into training and test sets. An independent validation cohort of about 20 hyperthyroidism patients and about 15 patients who later progressed to ophthalmopathy tested prospective prediction of ophthalmopathy. TCR Vbeta CDR3 sequencing of approximately 140 peripheral blood samples (over 40 ophthalmopathy, over 70 hyperthyroidism and about 17 progressor patients) is reported in the paper. After blood sampling, hyperthyroidism patients were treated with methimazole at a starting dose of 30 mg daily, and ophthalmopathy patients were treated with high-dose intravenous methylprednisolone. Findings and caveats that apply to the study as a whole: Blood samples also contained most of the expanded thyroid clonotypes (frequency above 0.001), which suggests that blood repertoires may reflect thyroid immune responses. Sample size was not statistically predetermined, and blinding of investigators to group allocation was not performed. Ophthalmopathy was separated from stable hyperthyroidism by a 13 V-J signature model, with 85% to 90% sensitivity and about 81% specificity obtained in cross-validation and 80%/75% obtained in testing. In validation, the model predicted progression to ophthalmopathy with approximately 70% sensitivity and 72% to 85% specificity, a median of around 6.6 months before onset.

A word on this clonotype: Its antigen specificity is not known. No per-base quality is available; no much larger clone lies one base away.

Stable Graves' hyperthyroidism was defined as the absence of progression to ophthalmopathy over 18 months of follow-up. Hyperthyroidism patients were newly diagnosed, had a disease duration of under 2 months, and were aged 18 to 65 years. The study excluded patients with uncontrolled infections, other autoimmune diseases, pregnancy or lactation. Clinical symptoms, serum thyroxine and TRAb, thyroid ultrasound, and orbital computed tomography formed the basis for the diagnoses. PBMCs were isolated from about 9.2 ml of fresh peripheral blood by Ficoll-Paque density gradient centrifugation. Total RNA was extracted using Trizol reagent, and RNA quality was assessed on an Agilent 2100 Bioanalyzer. Here V drops 0 bases and J drops 6 bases, and the junction holds 5 bases not matched to any gene. From the germline V gene, CDR1 is SGHRS and CDR2 is YFSETQ. The CDR3, cysteine through phenylalanine, is 14 amino acids long. The only DNA kept is the CDR3, 42 bases in frame from the first base.

The TCR beta CDR3 regions were amplified from RNA transcripts. A first-round RT-PCR of the TCR CDR3 used the HTBI primer set with the Qiagen OneStep RT-PCR kit. A second multiplex PCR round built the libraries, followed by size selection and purification. Sequencing of the libraries was done on an Illumina HiSeq2000 using paired-end 100 bp reads. The study's processing was this. SOAPnuke was used to process the raw data, with reads discarded if the reads contained adapters or uncalled bases, had a mean Phred below 15, or lacked an exact constant-primer or identifier match. High-quality paired reads were merged with COPE v1.2.5, and unique nucleotide sequences were defined as clonotypes. MiTCR v1.1 was used to align the clonotypes against IMGT TRBV, TRBD and TRBJ reference segments. Analysis was restricted to V-J combinations with a frequency above 0.0001, which covered 99.2% of repertoires. The TCS score was defined as the ratio of F50 (clonal expansion) to E x V (chaos), calculated using BLOSUM62-based TCRdist between CDR3 peptides within each V-J. Welch's t-statistics and random forest reduced roughly 530 V-J features to some 14, which were used in a naive Bayes classifier (R e1071). The similarity between thyroid and blood repertoires was quantified using the Morisita-Horn index. The raw public reads went through TCRdb reprocessing: fastp at Q25, MiXCR clone calling, in-frame beta chains kept. One record per CDR3 amino acid sequence lists the most common genes and DNA. The authors' filters were not applied to this entry. This sample lists hundreds of thousands of distinct CDR3 sequences; around 39% were detected once. Together, the top ten hold 8.9% of the sample.

The sample comprised blood. The receptor's source is a man between 18 and 29 years old with Graves' hyperthyroidism. The V and J genes are TRBV5-1 and TRBJ1-1, with 7 bases matching TRBD1. The DNA sequence is given as TGCGCCAGCAGCTTGGGAGAAGGGGGCTCTGAAGCTTTCTTT. Its protein reads: CASSLGEGGSEAFF.